This T cell receptor beta chain was obtained from a study of T cell repertoires in cytomegalovirus infection. TCRdb called the reads again in MiXCR, with one record for every CDR3 protein. This sample has about 770,000 distinct CDR3 sequences, with almost 30% found just once. In regard to this clonotype: Its specificity is not known.

This CDR3 is 14 amino acids long. Trimming pared 0 bases from V and 5 bases from J, leaving 13 bases between. The germline gives CDR1 DFQATT, CDR2 SNEGSKA (reference sequence). The chain recombines TRBV20-1 with TRBJ1-2; the D gene is possibly TRBD1 (5 bases). Sequenced here: cultured CD8+ T cells from PBMCs, sampled from culture after CMV antigen stimulation. The receptor was derived from a human donor in good health (CMV status not recorded). Some clones in this sample may be carry-over from other donors' samples. The CDR3 loop reads CSARDQQVLYGYTF. The CDR3 bases are TGCAGTGCTAGAGATCAACAGGTCCTTTATGGCTACACCTTC.